Here is one T cell receptor (beta chain) with its context. These data come from a study of OX40 agonist ivuxolimab in advanced cancers. Germline-derived CDR1 and CDR2 are SGHDT and YYEEEE. This CDR3 region has 14 residues. V lost 2 bases, J lost 3 bases, and 2 bases stayed unmatched. Assay used: immunoSEQ multiplex PCR; TCRdb lists only in-frame clones, some missing. The sample holds under 80,000 clones, over 75% seen once. V and J are TRBV5-6 and TRBJ2-7, with 10 bases identical to TRBD2. The input for sequencing was CD4+ or CD8+ T cells sorted from blood, taken in a trial of the OX40 agonist ivuxolimab. The sequence was obtained from an adult with an advanced solid tumor such as melanoma, head and neck, liver or kidney cancer. The chain's CDR3 is CASSFGTSVYEQYF. The CDR3 nucleotides read TGTGCCAGCAGCTTCGGGACTAGCGTCTACGAGCAGTACTTC. The full variable domain, in which reference TRBV5-6 and TRBJ2-7 provide the parts outside the CDR3, is DAGVTQSPTHLIKTRGQQVTLRCSPKSGHDTVSWYQQALGQGPQFIFQYYEEEERQRGNFPDRFSGHQFPNYSSELNVNALLLGDSALYLCASSFGTSVYEQYFGPGTRLTVT.